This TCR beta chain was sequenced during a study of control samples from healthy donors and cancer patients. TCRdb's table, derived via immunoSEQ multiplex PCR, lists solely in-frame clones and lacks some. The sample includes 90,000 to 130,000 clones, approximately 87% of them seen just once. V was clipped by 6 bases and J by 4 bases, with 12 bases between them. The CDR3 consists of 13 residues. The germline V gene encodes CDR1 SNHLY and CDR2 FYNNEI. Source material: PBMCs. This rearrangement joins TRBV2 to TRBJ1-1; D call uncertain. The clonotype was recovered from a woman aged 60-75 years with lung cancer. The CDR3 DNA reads TGTGCCAGCAGGGACTCTACTGTCACTGAAGCTTTCTTT. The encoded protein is CASRDSTVTEAFF. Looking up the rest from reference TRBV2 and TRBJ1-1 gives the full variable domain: EPEVTQTPSHQVTQMGQEVILRCVPISNHLYFYWYRQILGQKVEFLVSFYNNEISEKSEIFDDQFSVERPDGSNFTLKIRSTKLEDSAMYFCASRDSTVTEAFFGQGTRLTVV.